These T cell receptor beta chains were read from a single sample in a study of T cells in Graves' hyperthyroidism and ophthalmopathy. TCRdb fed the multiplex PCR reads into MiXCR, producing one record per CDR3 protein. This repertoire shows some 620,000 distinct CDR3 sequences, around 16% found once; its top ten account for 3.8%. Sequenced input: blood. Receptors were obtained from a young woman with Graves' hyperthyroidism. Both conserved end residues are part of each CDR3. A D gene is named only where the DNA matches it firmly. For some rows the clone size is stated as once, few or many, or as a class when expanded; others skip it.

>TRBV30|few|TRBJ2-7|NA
TGTGCCTGGAGTGTCGGGGAGCCCTACGAGCAGTACTTC
CAWSVGEPYEQYF
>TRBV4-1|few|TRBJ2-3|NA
TGCGCCAGCAGCCAAGAACCGCGATCGGATACGCAGTATTTT
CASSQEPRSDTQYF
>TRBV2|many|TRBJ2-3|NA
TGTGCCAGCAGCGGGACCACAGATACGCAGTATTTT
CASSGTTDTQYF
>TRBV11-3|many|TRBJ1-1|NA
TGTGCCAGCAGCTTAACGGACAGCTCGAACACTGAAGCTTTCTTT
CASSLTDSSNTEAFF
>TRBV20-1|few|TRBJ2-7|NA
TGCAGTGCTAGAGACGAGTACGAGCAGTACTTC
CSARDEYEQYF
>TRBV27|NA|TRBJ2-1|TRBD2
TGTGCCAGCAGTCACCGGACTAGCGGGAGGGCCTACAATGAGCAGTTCTTC
CASSHRTSGRAYNEQFF
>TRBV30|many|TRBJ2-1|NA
TGTGCCTGGAGTGTAGTGCCGTCCTCCTACAATGAGCAGTTCTTC
CAWSVVPSSYNEQFF
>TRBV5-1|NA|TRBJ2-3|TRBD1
TGCGCCAGCAGTTTTGGACAGGGGGAAAGCACAGATACGCAGTATTTT
CASSFGQGESTDTQYF
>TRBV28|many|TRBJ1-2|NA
TGTGCCAGCAGCCCAGGGATGTTCAGCGTCTATGGCTACACCTTC
CASSPGMFSVYGYTF
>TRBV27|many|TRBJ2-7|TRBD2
TGTGCCAGCATACCCTTAGCGGGAGGGACCTACGAGCAGTACTTC
CASIPLAGGTYEQYF
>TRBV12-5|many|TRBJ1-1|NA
TGTGCTAGTGGGGGGGGGTACACTGAAGCTTTCTTT
CASGGGYTEAFF
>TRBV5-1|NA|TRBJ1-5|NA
TGCGCCAGCAGCCCCGGACGGGAAAATCAGCCCCAGCATTTT
CASSPGRENQPQHF
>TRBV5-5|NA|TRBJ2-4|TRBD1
TGTGCCTGCCAGGGGGACAAAAACATTCAGTACTTC
CACQGDKNIQYF
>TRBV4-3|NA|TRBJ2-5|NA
TGCGCCAGCAGCCAAGATGGCGGGGGCCGAGAGACCCAGTACTTC
CASSQDGGGRETQYF
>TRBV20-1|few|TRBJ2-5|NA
TGCAGTGCCGTGAGTAGGCCCCAAGAGACCCAGTACTTC
CSAVSRPQETQYF